A single sample gave rise to the 9 T cell receptor beta chains below, sequenced in a study of T-cell reconstitution after alpha-beta-depleted transplantation in children. The TCRbeta library incorporated unique molecular identifiers. Using its own MiXCR run on the PCR reads, TCRdb lists one record per CDR3 protein. The sample carries approximately 490,000 distinct CDR3 sequences, roughly a tenth recorded once. The specimen was PBMCs, collected before TCRalphabeta/CD19-depleted stem cell transplant. These receptors were collected from a child aged 2 to 10 with inherited bone marrow failure, due to receive a stem cell transplant.

This clonotype was found many times. The rearrangement joins TRBV7-2 to TRBJ1-5; D call uncertain. The CDR3 sequence is 14 residues long. Looked up from germline, CDR1 is SGHTA and CDR2 is FQGNSA. The V gene lost 1 base and the J gene lost 1 base, with 5 bases spanning the gap. The CDR3 region is CASSLGASNQPQHF. The CDR3 region has the DNA TGTGCCAGCAGCTTAGGGGCAAGCAATCAGCCCCAGCATTTT. Using reference TRBV7-2 and TRBJ1-5 for the parts outside the CDR3, the full variable domain is GAGVSQSPSNKVTEKGKDVELRCDPISGHTALYWYRQSLGQGLEFLIYFQGNSAPDKSGLPSDRFSAERTGGSVSTLTIQRTQQEDSAVYLCASSLGASNQPQHFGDGTRLSIL.

This clonotype has a count of ten or more. V usage is TRBV5-1 and J usage is TRBJ2-2; D not certain. The CDR3 has 14 amino acids. Per germline, CDR1 SGHRS and CDR2 YFSETQ. The V end lost 2 bases, the J end lost 0 bases, and 5 bases lay between the germline ends. The CDR3 here is CASSFKANTGELFF. In DNA form, the CDR3 reads TGCGCCAGCAGCTTCAAGGCGAACACCGGGGAGCTGTTTTTT.

The table lists this clonotype with many counts. The CDR3 bases are TGCGCCAGCCGACAGCAAGAGACCCAGTACTTC. It translates to CASRQQETQYF. V usage is TRBV10-2 and J usage is TRBJ2-5; possible D gene TRBD1, 5 bases. This CDR3 region has 11 residues. Germline CDR1 and CDR2: WSHSY and SAAADI. V lost 8 bases and J lost 2, with 6 bases in between.

This clonotype was seen repeatedly, ten times or more. The CDR3 DNA reads as TGTGCCAGCAGTTTGGGGGGGATGACCTACAATGAGCAGTTCTTC. Translation: CASSLGGMTYNEQFF. The J gene is TRBJ2-1, the V gene TRBV12-3 or TRBV12-4; 7 bases match TRBD2. This CDR3 spans 15 amino acids. J lost 2 bases, V lost 3 bases, and 4 bases had no gene match.

This clonotype showed up many times. V and J are TRBV11-2 and TRBJ1-1, with TRBD1 identical over 7 bases. Trimming cost V 6 bases and J 0 bases; bases outside gene matches: 7. The CDR3 is 15 residues long. Germline V gene sequence: CDR1 SGHAT, CDR2 FQNNGV. In nucleotides, the CDR3 is TGTGCCAGCAGTCGCCCGACAGGGATGAACACTGAAGCTTTCTTT. Its translation: CASSRPTGMNTEAFF.

This clonotype was detected many times. The chain combines TRBV7-2 with TRBJ2-1; possible D gene TRBD1, 6 bases. Germline lookup yields CDR1 SGHTA and CDR2 FQGNSA. The CDR3 covers 15 residues. V gave up 1 base and J gave up 3 bases, with 10 bases separating them. In DNA, the CDR3 is TGTGCCAGCAGCTTAGGGACAGCCGGCTACAATGAGCAGTTCTTC. Translation: CASSLGTAGYNEQFF. Based on the CDR3 plus reference TRBV7-2 and TRBJ2-1, the full variable domain is GAGVSQSPSNKVTEKGKDVELRCDPISGHTALYWYRQSLGQGLEFLIYFQGNSAPDKSGLPSDRFSAERTGGSVSTLTIQRTQQEDSAVYLCASSLGTAGYNEQFFGPGTRLTVL.

In this sample, this clonotype turned up many times. This rearrangement joins TRBV5-5 to TRBJ2-1; 8 positions match TRBD2. This CDR3 contains 15 residues. The germline gives CDR1 SGHKS, CDR2 YYEKEE (reference sequence). V lost 4 bases, J lost 2 bases, and 5 bases stayed unmatched. CDR3 nucleotide sequence: TGTGCCAGCAGCCCGGGAGGGGAAACCTACAATGAGCAGTTCTTC. Its protein product is CASSPGGETYNEQFF.

The chain is built from TRBV12-3 or TRBV12-4 and TRBJ2-6; D remains unclear. Trimming left V 5 bases short and J 2 bases short, with 16 bases between. The CDR3 contains 17 residues. CDR3 region: CASSHRTGGAGANVLTF. The CDR3 bases are TGTGCCAGCAGTCATAGGACGGGTGGGGCTGGGGCCAACGTCCTGACTTTC.

This clonotype was observed at least ten times. This rearrangement joins TRBV4-1 to TRBJ2-7; 8 bases line up with TRBD1. This CDR3 is built from 14 residues. Germline CDR1 is MGHRA and CDR2 is YSYEKL. Unmatched junction bases numbered 6, after V lost 4 bases and J lost 4 bases. CDR3 in DNA: TGCGCCAGCAGCCCAGACAGGGGTGGATACGAGCAGTACTTC. Translated: CASSPDRGGYEQYF.